These 25 T cell receptor beta chains were all obtained from the same sample, sequenced in a study of PD-L1 blockade in urothelial cancer. TCRdb keeps only in-frame clones here, not all; method: immunoSEQ multiplex PCR. The sample consists of 35,000 to 45,000 clones, approximately 80% of them appearing once. The time point is: pretreatment peripheral blood. The sample consisted of PBMCs, taken around atezolizumab (anti-PD-L1) treatment. The receptors originated from a man between 60 and 75 years old with urothelial cancer.

This chain joins TRBV7-7 and TRBJ2-7, with D unclear. V was pared by 5 bases and J by 6 bases, with 17 bases between. Germline loops: CDR1 SSHAT, CDR2 FNYEAQ (reference sequence). The CDR3 has 14 amino acids. The CDR3 protein is CASSPGSSAAEQYF. The CDR3 coding sequence is TGTGCCAGCAGCCCAGGAAGTTCGGCTGCCGAGCAGTACTTC.

For the CDR3, the DNA is TGTGCCAGCAGTTTATCTGGGAGTGGTCAGCCCCAGCATTTT. The encoded protein is CASSLSGSGQPQHF. V gene TRBV27 combines with J gene TRBJ1-5; D gene ambiguous. Germline V lookup: CDR1 MNHEY, CDR2 SMNVEV (reference sequence). CDR3 size: 14 residues. V was pared by 0 bases and J by 6 bases, with 9 bases between.

The CDR3 protein is CASSVDRTYEQYF. DNA of the CDR3: TGTGCCAGCAGTGTGGACAGAACCTACGAGCAGTACTTC. The genes are TRBV2 and TRBJ2-7; tentatively, D is TRBD1 (6 bases). Trimming removed 4 bases at V and 2 bases at J, with 9 bases between. CDR3 length equals 13 residues. Germline V gene lookup returns CDR1 SNHLY and CDR2 FYNNEI.

The chain joins TRBV15 to TRBJ2-5; 8 nucleotides match TRBD2. CDR3 length equals 15 residues. The junction had 5 bases not matched to a gene; V was cut back by 0 bases and J by 5 bases. Germline CDR1 reads LNHNV; CDR2 reads YYDKDF (reference sequence). CDR3 in amino acids: CATSRDGRAEETQYF. CDR3 in DNA: TGTGCCACCAGCAGAGACGGGAGGGCGGAGGAGACCCAGTACTTC. Full variable domain (remainder filled in from reference TRBV15 and TRBJ2-5): DAMVIQNPRYQVTQFGKPVTLSCSQTLNHNVMYWYQQKSSQAPKLLFHYYDKDFNNEADTPDNFQSRRPNTSFCFLDIRSPGLGDTAMYLCATSRDGRAEETQYFGPGTRLLVL.

The V call is TRBV2, the J call TRBJ1-1; D remains ambiguous. Germline CDR1 reads SNHLY; CDR2 reads FYNNEI. CDR3 length: 15 residues. Trimming took off 0 bases at V and 4 bases at J, with 12 bases between the two ends. The CDR3 DNA is TGTGCCAGCAGTGAAGCGCCCGGGAAGAGCACTGAAGCTTTCTTT. It specifies CASSEAPGKSTEAFF.

This sequence joins TRBV30 and TRBJ1-6; unclear D gene. CDR3 size: 20 residues. Per the germline V gene, CDR1 is GTSNPN and CDR2 is SVGIG (reference sequence). With 4 bases removed from V and 10 bases from J, the gap between germline ends came to 35 bases. CDR3 coding DNA: TGTGCCTGGACCCCAGGAGGGCAGGCGACAAGCACCCTCTTCGGGTCACCCCTCCACTTT. Its protein product is CAWTPGGQATSTLFGSPLHF.

This clone was seen a single time. The V call is TRBV28, the J call TRBJ1-4; TRBD1 aligns across 9 bases. V lost 5 bases, J lost 6 bases, and 4 bases stayed unmatched. Germline V gene lookup returns CDR1 MDHEN and CDR2 SYDVKM. The CDR3 covers 14 residues. This CDR3 is CASSQTGGDEKLFF. The CDR3 nucleotides are TGTGCCAGCAGTCAGACAGGGGGAGATGAAAAACTGTTTTTT.

This clone was observed a handful of times. The chain recombines TRBV10-3 with TRBJ1-2, with D possibly being TRBD1 (6 bases). Deletions cut 2 bases from V and 1 base from J, with 11 bases between. Germline assignment: CDR1 ENHRY and CDR2 SYGVKD. This CDR3 has 15 amino acids. This CDR3 is CAISEGGADNYGYTF. CDR3 nucleotide sequence: TGTGCCATCAGTGAGGGGGGGGCGGATAACTATGGCTACACCTTC.

The chain carries TRBV13 and TRBJ2-7; 11 bases agree with TRBD2. V lost 4 bases to trimming and J lost 3 bases; unmatched junction nucleotides: 5. CDR3 length: 15 residues. The germline gives CDR1 PRHDT, CDR2 FYEKMQ (reference sequence). The CDR3 DNA sequence: TGTGCCAGCAGCTCCCCCGGGACTAGCGGCTACGAGCAGTACTTC. Translation gives CASSSPGTSGYEQYF.

The chain employs TRBV7-8 and TRBJ1-4; D is uncertain. CDR3 length: 18 residues. CDR1 and CDR2 from the germline V gene are SGHVS and FQNEAQ. Trimming shortened V by 5 bases and J by 3 bases, and 22 bases separated the two germline ends. The CDR3 nucleotides are TGTGCCAGCAGCGCCCGAGTCGGAGGGTTTATCGCTAATGAAAAACTGTTTTTT. Amino acids: CASSARVGGFIANEKLFF.

The genes are TRBV5-1 and TRBJ2-6; weak D call: TRBD2 (6 bases). From germline, CDR1 is SGHRS and CDR2 YFSETQ. The ends were cut back, 2 bases at V and 0 bases at J, with 15 bases in the middle. The CDR3 consists of 18 residues. The DNA for the CDR3 is TGCGCCAGCAGCTTACTAGCTGGGGGTGACTCTGGGGCCAACGTCCTGACTTTC. Translated, it gives CASSLLAGGDSGANVLTF. Filled out from reference TRBV5-1 and TRBJ2-6, the complete variable domain reads KAGVTQTPRYLIKTRGQQVTLSCSPISGHRSVSWYQQTPGQGLQFLFEYFSETQRNKGNFPGRFSGRQFSNSRSEMNVSTLELGDSALYLCASSLLAGGDSGANVLTFGAGSRLTVL.

This CDR3 is CASTQWAGTSGNTIYF. The CDR3 coding sequence is TGTGCCAGCACCCAATGGGCGGGCACCTCTGGAAACACCATATATTTT. The chain is built from TRBV28 and TRBJ1-3; D not resolved. This CDR3 contains 16 residues. CDR1 is MDHEN, CDR2 SYDVKM, per germline. Trimming took 7 bases from V and 0 from J, leaving 16 bases between them. Filled out from reference TRBV28 and TRBJ1-3, the complete variable domain reads DVKVTQSSRYLVKRTGEKVFLECVQDMDHENMFWYRQDPGLGLRLIYFSYDVKMKEKGDIPEGYSVSREKKERFSLILESASTNQTSMYLCASTQWAGTSGNTIYFGEGSWLTVV.

J is TRBJ1-5 and V is TRBV19, with 7 bases lining up with TRBD1. Germline-derived CDR1 and CDR2 are LNHDA and SQIVND (reference sequence). This CDR3 has 16 amino acids. V shed 3 bases, J shed 0 bases, and the junction held 5 bases outside the gene matches. CDR3 coding DNA: TGTGCCAGTAGTATGGGACAGCTCTATAGCAATCAGCCCCAGCATTTT. As protein: CASSMGQLYSNQPQHF.

This chain uses TRBV4-1 with TRBJ1-5; a possible D gene is TRBD1 (6 bases). CDR1 and CDR2 from the germline V gene are MGHRA and YSYEKL. The ends were cut back, 0 bases at V and 0 bases at J, with 15 bases in the middle. CDR3 size: 18 residues. CDR3 sequence: CASSQDRGAVNSNQPQHF. In nucleotides, the CDR3 is TGCGCCAGCAGCCAAGACCGGGGGGCAGTCAATAGCAATCAGCCCCAGCATTTT.

The chain has TRBV6-1 and TRBJ1-1; perhaps TRBD1 as D (6 bases). The germline CDR1 and CDR2 sequences are MNHNS and SASEGT. This CDR3 has 13 residues. Trimming took 10 bases from V and 1 from J, leaving 13 bases between them. The CDR3 region is CAIAHRENTEAFF. The CDR3 DNA reads TGTGCCATTGCCCACAGGGAGAACACTGAAGCTTTCTTT.

V is TRBV5-4 and J is TRBJ1-2; TRBD1 matches 8 bases. From germline, CDR1 is SGHNT and CDR2 YYREEE (reference sequence). V lost 4 bases, J lost 8 bases, and 10 bases stayed unmatched. This CDR3 has 14 residues. DNA of the CDR3: TGTGCCAGCAGCGTAGACAGGGGCGGAGGAGGCTACACCTTC. Protein: CASSVDRGGGGYTF.

V gene TRBV7-2 combines with J gene TRBJ2-1; tentative D call: TRBD1 (6 bases). The CDR3 spans 14 residues. Trimming left V 5 bases short and J 3 bases short, with 11 bases between. Germline-derived CDR1 and CDR2 are SGHTA and FQGNSA. The CDR3 region is CASSKQGIYNEQFF. DNA of the CDR3: TGTGCCAGCAGCAAGCAGGGGATCTACAATGAGCAGTTCTTC.

The chain links TRBV6-1 to TRBJ2-7, with TRBD1 as a possible D gene (6 bases). Germline CDR1 MNHNS, CDR2 SASEGT. Trimming removed 1 base at V and 4 bases at J, with 11 bases between. The CDR3 runs to 14 residues. The CDR3 DNA follows: TGTGCCAGCAGTGAAGGAGGACAGTTTTACGAGCAGTACTTC. It specifies CASSEGGQFYEQYF.

This sequence joins TRBV5-8 and TRBJ2-3; 7 bases map to TRBD2. The CDR3 loop spans 17 amino acids. The V and J ends lost 4 bases and 2 bases, in that order; junction bases with no gene match: 13. Germline V lookup: CDR1 SGHTS, CDR2 YDEGEE. The CDR3 DNA reads TGTGCCAGCAGCCCGGGGGGATCGGGACTTAACACAGATACGCAGTATTTT. It translates to CASSPGGSGLNTDTQYF.

The chain recombines TRBV5-1 with TRBJ1-6, with a possible D match to TRBD1 (5 bases). The CDR3 loop spans 14 amino acids. The germline V gene encodes CDR1 SGHRS and CDR2 YFSETQ. Trimming left V 0 bases short and J 8 bases short, with 9 bases between. In DNA, the CDR3 is TGCGCCAGCAGCTTGGTCGGGGGGGATTCACCCCTCCACTTT. Translated: CASSLVGGDSPLHF.

This clone was detected only once. The chain joins TRBV11-2 to TRBJ1-1; D gene ambiguous. CDR3 length: 14 amino acids. V lost 0 bases, J lost 6 bases, and 11 bases lay in between. Per the germline V gene, CDR1 is SGHAT and CDR2 is FQNNGV. The CDR3 is CASSLDPGISEAFF. CDR3 sequence (DNA): TGTGCCAGCAGCTTAGATCCGGGGATCTCTGAAGCTTTCTTT.

The chain links TRBV5-4 to TRBJ1-4; D is perhaps TRBD1 (5 bases). The V end lost 0 bases, the J end lost 7 bases, and 13 bases lay between the germline ends. Germline CDR1 SGHNT, CDR2 YYREEE (reference sequence). The CDR3 runs 15 residues. CDR3 nucleotide sequence: TGTGCCAGCAGCTTGGCCGGGGGAGGAACTGAAAAACTGTTTTTT. This translates into CASSLAGGGTEKLFF. Supplemented by reference TRBV5-4 and TRBJ1-4, the full variable domain reads ETGVTQSPTHLIKTRGQQVTLRCSSQSGHNTVSWYQQALGQGPQFIFQYYREEENGRGNFPPRFSGLQFPNYSSELNVNALELDDSALYLCASSLAGGGTEKLFFGSGTQLSVL.

The J gene is TRBJ2-2, the V gene TRBV11-2; TRBD1 matches 8 bases. CDR3 length: 16 amino acids. Trimming removed 5 bases from V and 3 bases from J; junction bases left unmatched: 8. The germline V gene encodes CDR1 SGHAT and CDR2 FQNNGV. CDR3 coding DNA: TGTGCCAGCAGCCCCAGGGGGACAGGTTACACCGGGGAGCTGTTTTTT. As protein: CASSPRGTGYTGELFF.

The J gene is TRBJ2-3, the V gene TRBV5-4; D may be TRBD1 (6 bases). Germline V gene lookup returns CDR1 SGHNT and CDR2 YYREEE (reference sequence). The V end lost 0 bases, the J end lost 11 bases, and 10 bases lay between the germline ends. The CDR3 is made up of 12 amino acids. The CDR3 spells CASSLEGDRQYF. The CDR3 region has the DNA TGTGCCAGCAGCTTGGAGGGGGATCGGCAGTATTTT.

This rearrangement joins TRBV30 to TRBJ1-6, with a tentative D call TRBD1 (6 bases). There are 14 residues in the CDR3. Germline lookup yields CDR1 GTSNPN and CDR2 SVGIG (reference sequence). V shed 2 bases and J shed 9 bases, with 14 bases lying between them. CDR3 in DNA: TGTGCCTGGAGTATAAGGGGGAGGGGTTCACCCCTCCACTTT. Translated: CAWSIRGRGSPLHF.